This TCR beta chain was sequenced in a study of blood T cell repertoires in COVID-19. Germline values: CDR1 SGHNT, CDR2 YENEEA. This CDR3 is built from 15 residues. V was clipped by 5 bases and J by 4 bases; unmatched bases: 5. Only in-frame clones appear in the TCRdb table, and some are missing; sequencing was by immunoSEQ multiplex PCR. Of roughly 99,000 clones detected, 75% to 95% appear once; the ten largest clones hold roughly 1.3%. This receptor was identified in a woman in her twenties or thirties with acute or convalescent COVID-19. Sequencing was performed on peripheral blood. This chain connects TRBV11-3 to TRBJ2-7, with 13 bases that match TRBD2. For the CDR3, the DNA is TGTGCCAGCAGCCGACTAGCGGGGGGCATGTACGAGCAGTACTTC. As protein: CASSRLAGGMYEQYF.